A single sample is the source of the 14 T cell receptor beta chains below, sequenced in a study of blood T cell repertoires in COVID-19. Only in-frame clones appear in the TCRdb table, and some are missing; sequencing was by immunoSEQ multiplex PCR. The sample consists of more than 25,000 clones, around 89% of them appearing once. Sequencing was performed on peripheral blood. These receptors came from an elderly man with acute or convalescent COVID-19.

This clone was seen more than once but under ten times. The chain recombines TRBV28 with TRBJ1-5, with 9 nucleotides matching TRBD1. Germline V CDR1 and CDR2: MDHEN, SYDVKM. The trim removed 4 bases at V and 5 bases at J, leaving 6 bases unmatched. CDR3 length equals 15 residues. CDR3 amino acids: CASSSPGQGHQPQHF. CDR3 bases: TGTGCCAGCAGTTCACCGGGACAGGGTCATCAGCCCCAGCATTTT.

The chain recombines TRBV19 with TRBJ1-1, with D possibly TRBD1 on 6 matching bases. Per germline, CDR1 LNHDA and CDR2 SQIVND (reference sequence). This CDR3 is 14 amino acids long. In DNA form, the CDR3 reads TGTGGAACCGGTAGGGGGGGACTGAACACTGAAGCTTTCTTT. It is translated as CGTGRGGLNTEAFF.

This chain links TRBV28 with TRBJ1-1; perhaps TRBD1 as D (5 bases). Germline V gene data show CDR1 as MDHEN and CDR2 as SYDVKM. Between the trimmed V and J ends, which lost 5 bases and 5 bases, there was a span of 15 bases. This CDR3 is built from 14 residues. The CDR3 loop reads CASSPEQEWTEAFF. The CDR3 DNA reads as TGTGCCAGCAGTCCAGAACAGGAATGGACTGAAGCTTTCTTT.

V gene TRBV27 combines with J gene TRBJ1-2, with 7 positions matching TRBD1. Germline-derived CDR1 and CDR2 are MNHEY and SMNVEV (reference sequence). J was trimmed by 4 bases and V by 5 bases; bases with no gene match: 7. This CDR3 comprises 14 residues. CDR3 sequence reads: CASSPPGQIYGYTF. DNA of the CDR3: TGTGCCAGCAGTCCTCCGGGACAGATCTATGGCTACACCTTC.

The V gene is TRBV5-1, the J gene TRBJ1-2; D remains unclear. CDR3 length: 15 residues. V was cut by 0 bases and J by 4 bases, with 13 bases left in between. Germline V CDR1 and CDR2: SGHRS, YFSETQ. CDR3 loop: CASSLDGREAYGYTF. As DNA, the CDR3 is TGCGCCAGCAGCTTGGATGGAAGGGAGGCCTATGGCTACACCTTC.

This chain joins TRBV10-3 and TRBJ1-4; D gene unclear. The V end was cut by 2 bases, the J end by 9 bases, with 10 bases between. This CDR3 contains 13 residues. CDR1 and CDR2 (germline): ENHRY, SYGVKD. CDR3 sequence reads: CAISEGLTKKLFF. The CDR3 region has the DNA TGTGCCATCAGTGAGGGACTAACAAAAAAACTGTTTTTT.

The chain recombines TRBV2 with TRBJ1-5; TRBD1 aligns across 8 bases. Losses at the gene ends were 6 bases for V and 4 bases for J; bases not matched to a gene: 8. The CDR3 consists of 15 residues. Germline CDR1 is SNHLY and CDR2 is FYNNEI. DNA of the CDR3: TGTGCCAGCAGATACGGACAGGGCACTAATCAGCCCCAGCATTTT. Translation: CASRYGQGTNQPQHF.

This chain's CDR3 is CATSRDSNQPQHF. For the CDR3, the DNA is TGTGCCACCTCCCGGGATAGCAATCAGCCCCAGCATTTT. The chain joins TRBV6-5 to TRBJ1-5, with D unresolved. CDR3 length: 13 residues. The V gene's germline CDR1 is MNHEY and CDR2 SVGAGI. The V and J ends lost 10 bases and 0 bases respectively, with 10 bases between them.

The chain has TRBV19 and TRBJ1-4, with TRBD1 matching over 7 bases. CDR3 size: 14 residues. Losses at the gene ends were 10 bases for V and 0 bases for J; bases not matched to a gene: 5. The germline CDR1 and CDR2 sequences are LNHDA and SQIVND (reference sequence). CDR3 in DNA: TGTGCCACGGCCCAGGGGGCAACTAATGAAAAACTGTTTTTT. Protein: CATAQGATNEKLFF.

This sequence joins TRBV30 and TRBJ1-4, with 7 bases that match TRBD1. The germline V gene has CDR1 GTSNPN and CDR2 SVGIG (reference sequence). Trimming removed 2 bases from V and 5 bases from J; junction bases left unmatched: 2. The CDR3 totals 13 residues. CDR3 in DNA: TGTGCCTGGAGTACCAGGGGGAATGAAAAACTGTTTTTT. Its protein is CAWSTRGNEKLFF.

The CDR3 sequence: CAWSVMGGSNTGELFF. CDR3 DNA: TGTGCCTGGAGTGTCATGGGGGGGTCGAACACCGGGGAGCTGTTTTTT. This sequence joins TRBV30 and TRBJ2-2; 7 nucleotides align to TRBD2. The CDR3 totals 16 residues. Germline values: CDR1 GTSNPN, CDR2 SVGIG (reference sequence). V lost 0 bases, J lost 0 bases, and 4 bases stayed unmatched.

As regards this clone: The junction shows a germline mismatch at one end, possibly a read error. This chain links TRBV28 with TRBJ1-5, with TRBD1 identical over 7 bases. This CDR3 contains 15 residues. From germline, CDR1 is MDHEN and CDR2 SYDVKM. DNA of the CDR3: TGCTCCAGCAGCGCTCCCGGAGGGGGCTATCAGCCCCAGCATTTT. It encodes CSSSAPGGGYQPQHF.

This chain joins TRBV6-5 and TRBJ2-3; D remains ambiguous. V was pared by 6 bases and J by 4 bases, with 14 bases between. Germline V gene data show CDR1 as MNHEY and CDR2 as SVGAGI. This CDR3 spans 14 amino acids. The CDR3 loop is CASSPTRLADTQYF. The CDR3 DNA reads TGTGCCAGCAGCCCCACGAGACTCGCAGATACGCAGTATTTT.

This chain joins TRBV28 and TRBJ1-6; 7 bases align to TRBD1. V lost 4 bases to trimming and J lost 7 bases; unmatched junction nucleotides: 4. The CDR3 length is 14 residues. The germline V gene has CDR1 MDHEN and CDR2 SYDVKM. The CDR3 region has the DNA TGTGCCAGCAGTTCAGGGGGTTTCAATTCACCCCTCCACTTT. Translation gives CASSSGGFNSPLHF.